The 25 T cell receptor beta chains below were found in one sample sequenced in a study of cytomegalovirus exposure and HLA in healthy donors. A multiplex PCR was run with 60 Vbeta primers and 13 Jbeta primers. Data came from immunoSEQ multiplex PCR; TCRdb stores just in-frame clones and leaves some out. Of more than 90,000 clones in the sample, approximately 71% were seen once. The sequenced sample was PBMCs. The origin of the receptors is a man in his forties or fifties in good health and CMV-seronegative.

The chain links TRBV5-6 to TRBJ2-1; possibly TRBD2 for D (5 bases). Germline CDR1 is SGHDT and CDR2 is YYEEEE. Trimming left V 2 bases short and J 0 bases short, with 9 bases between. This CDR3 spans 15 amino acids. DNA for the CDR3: TGTGCCAGCAGCTTAGGACTTGCCTCCTACAATGAGCAGTTCTTC. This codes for CASSLGLASYNEQFF.

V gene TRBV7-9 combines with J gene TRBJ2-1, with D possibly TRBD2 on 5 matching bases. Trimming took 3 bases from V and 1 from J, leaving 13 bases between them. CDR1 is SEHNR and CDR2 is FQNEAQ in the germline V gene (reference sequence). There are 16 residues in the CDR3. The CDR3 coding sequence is TGTGCCAGCAGCTTGCGGCCACGGGGTTCCTACAATGAGCAGTTCTTC. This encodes CASSLRPRGSYNEQFF. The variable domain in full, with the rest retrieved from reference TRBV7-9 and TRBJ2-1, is DTGVSQNPRHKITKRGQNVTFRCDPISEHNRLYWYRQTLGQGPEFLTYFQNEAQLEKSRLLSDRFSAERPKGSFSTLEIQRTEQGDSAMYLCASSLRPRGSYNEQFFGPGTRLTVL.

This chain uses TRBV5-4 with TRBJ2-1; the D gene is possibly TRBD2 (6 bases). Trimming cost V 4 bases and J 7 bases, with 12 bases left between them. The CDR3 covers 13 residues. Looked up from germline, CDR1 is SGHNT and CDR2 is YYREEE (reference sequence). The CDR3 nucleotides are TGTGCCAGCAGCCTGGGGACTGAGAATGAGCAGTTCTTC. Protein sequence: CASSLGTENEQFF.

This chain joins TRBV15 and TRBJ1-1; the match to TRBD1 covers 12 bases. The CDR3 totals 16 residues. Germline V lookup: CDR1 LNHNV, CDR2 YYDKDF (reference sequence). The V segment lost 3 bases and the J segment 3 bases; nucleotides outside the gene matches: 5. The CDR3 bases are TGTGCCACCAGCAGGAGGGGACAGGGGGCGTACACTGAAGCTTTCTTT. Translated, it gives CATSRRGQGAYTEAFF. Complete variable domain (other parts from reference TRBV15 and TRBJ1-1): DAMVIQNPRYQVTQFGKPVTLSCSQTLNHNVMYWYQQKSSQAPKLLFHYYDKDFNNEADTPDNFQSRRPNTSFCFLDIRSPGLGDTAMYLCATSRRGQGAYTEAFFGQGTRLTVV.

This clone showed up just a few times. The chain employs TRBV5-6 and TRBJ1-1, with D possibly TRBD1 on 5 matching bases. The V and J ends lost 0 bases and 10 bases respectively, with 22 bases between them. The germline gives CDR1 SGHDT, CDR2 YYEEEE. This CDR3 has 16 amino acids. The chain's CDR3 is CASSLGHIGTQRGAFF. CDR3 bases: TGTGCCAGCAGCTTGGGGCACATCGGGACTCAAAGGGGAGCTTTCTTT.

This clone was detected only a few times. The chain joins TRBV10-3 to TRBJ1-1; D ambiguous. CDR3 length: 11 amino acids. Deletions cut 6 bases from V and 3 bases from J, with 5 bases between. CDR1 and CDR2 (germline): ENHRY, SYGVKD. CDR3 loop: CAIRRDTEAFF. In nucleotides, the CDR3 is TGTGCCATCAGGCGTGACACTGAAGCTTTCTTT.

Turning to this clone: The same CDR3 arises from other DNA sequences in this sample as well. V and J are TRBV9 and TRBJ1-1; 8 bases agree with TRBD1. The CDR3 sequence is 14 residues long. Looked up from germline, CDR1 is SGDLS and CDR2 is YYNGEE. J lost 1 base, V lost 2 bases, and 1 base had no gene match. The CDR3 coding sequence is TGTGCCAGCAGCGTGACAGGGGCGAACACTGAAGCTTTCTTT. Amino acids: CASSVTGANTEAFF.

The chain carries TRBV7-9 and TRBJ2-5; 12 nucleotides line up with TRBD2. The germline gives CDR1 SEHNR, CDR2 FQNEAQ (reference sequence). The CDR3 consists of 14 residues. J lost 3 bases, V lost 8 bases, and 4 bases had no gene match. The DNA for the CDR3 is TGTGCCAGCGACCGACTAGCGGGGGAAGAGACCCAGTACTTC. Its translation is CASDRLAGEETQYF.

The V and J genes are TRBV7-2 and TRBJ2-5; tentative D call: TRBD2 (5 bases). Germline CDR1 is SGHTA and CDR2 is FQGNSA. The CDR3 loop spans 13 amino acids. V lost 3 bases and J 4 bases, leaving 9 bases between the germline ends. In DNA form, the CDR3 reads TGTGCCAGCAGCTTCCGGGGTACAGAGACCCAGTACTTC. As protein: CASSFRGTETQYF.

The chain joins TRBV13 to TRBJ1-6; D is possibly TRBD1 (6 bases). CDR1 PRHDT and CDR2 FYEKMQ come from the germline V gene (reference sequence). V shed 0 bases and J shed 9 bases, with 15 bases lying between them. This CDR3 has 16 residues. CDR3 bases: TGTGCCAGCAGCTTAGGTGCAGGGGCCAGAGGTTCACCCCTCCACTTT. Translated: CASSLGAGARGSPLHF.

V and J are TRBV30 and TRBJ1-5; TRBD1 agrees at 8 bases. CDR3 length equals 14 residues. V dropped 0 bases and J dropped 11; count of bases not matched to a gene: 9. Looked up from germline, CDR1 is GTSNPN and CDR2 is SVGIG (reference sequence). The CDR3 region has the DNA TGTGCCTGGAGTGTACCAGGGGGCTTAGGGACCCAGCATTTT. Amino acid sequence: CAWSVPGGLGTQHF.

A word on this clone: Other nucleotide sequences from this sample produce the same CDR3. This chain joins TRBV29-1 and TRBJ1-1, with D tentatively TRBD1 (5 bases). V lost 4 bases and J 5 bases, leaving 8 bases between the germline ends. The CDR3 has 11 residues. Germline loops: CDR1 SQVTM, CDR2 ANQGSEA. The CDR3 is CSVGGGTEAFF. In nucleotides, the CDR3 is TGCAGCGTTGGCGGGGGGACTGAAGCTTTCTTT.

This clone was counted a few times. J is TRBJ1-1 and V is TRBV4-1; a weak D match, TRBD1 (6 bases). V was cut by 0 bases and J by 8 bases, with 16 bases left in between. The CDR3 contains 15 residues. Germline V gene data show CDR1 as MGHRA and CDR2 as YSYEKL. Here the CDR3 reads CASSQDGSWQGEAFF. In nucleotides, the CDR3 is TGCGCCAGCAGCCAAGATGGCTCCTGGCAGGGGGAAGCTTTCTTT.

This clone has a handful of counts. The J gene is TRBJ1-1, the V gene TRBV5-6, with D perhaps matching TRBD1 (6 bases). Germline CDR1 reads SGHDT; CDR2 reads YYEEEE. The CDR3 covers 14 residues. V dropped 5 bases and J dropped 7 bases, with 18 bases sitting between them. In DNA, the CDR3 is TGTGCCAGCAGTCCGACAGGATCGAAGAATGAAGCTTTCTTT. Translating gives CASSPTGSKNEAFF.

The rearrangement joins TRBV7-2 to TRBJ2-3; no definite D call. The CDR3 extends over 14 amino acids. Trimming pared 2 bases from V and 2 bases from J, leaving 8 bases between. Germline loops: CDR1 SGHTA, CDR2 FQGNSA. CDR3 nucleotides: TGTGCCAGCAGCTTATGGGCGATCACAGATACGCAGTATTTT. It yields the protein CASSLWAITDTQYF. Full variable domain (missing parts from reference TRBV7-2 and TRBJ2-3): GAGVSQSPSNKVTEKGKDVELRCDPISGHTALYWYRQSLGQGLEFLIYFQGNSAPDKSGLPSDRFSAERTGGSVSTLTIQRTQQEDSAVYLCASSLWAITDTQYFGPGTRLTVL.

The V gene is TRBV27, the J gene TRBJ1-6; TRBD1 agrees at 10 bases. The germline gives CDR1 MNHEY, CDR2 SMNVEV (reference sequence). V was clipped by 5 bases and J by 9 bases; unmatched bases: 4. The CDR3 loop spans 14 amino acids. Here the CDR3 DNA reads TGTGCCAGCAGTCCATGGGACAGGGGTTCACCCCTCCACTTT. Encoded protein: CASSPWDRGSPLHF.

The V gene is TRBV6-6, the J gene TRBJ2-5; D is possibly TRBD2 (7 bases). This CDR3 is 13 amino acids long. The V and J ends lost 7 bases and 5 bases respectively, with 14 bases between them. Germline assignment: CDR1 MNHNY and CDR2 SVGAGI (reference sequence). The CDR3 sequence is CASKEGGLETQYF. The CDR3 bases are TGTGCCAGCAAGGAGGGGGGGCTCGAGACCCAGTACTTC.

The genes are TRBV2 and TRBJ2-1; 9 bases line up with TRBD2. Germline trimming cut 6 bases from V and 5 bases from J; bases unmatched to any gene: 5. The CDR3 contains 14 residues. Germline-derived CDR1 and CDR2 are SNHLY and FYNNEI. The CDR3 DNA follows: TGTGCCAGCAGGAGACTAGCGGTGGACAATGAGCAGTTCTTC. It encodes CASRRLAVDNEQFF.

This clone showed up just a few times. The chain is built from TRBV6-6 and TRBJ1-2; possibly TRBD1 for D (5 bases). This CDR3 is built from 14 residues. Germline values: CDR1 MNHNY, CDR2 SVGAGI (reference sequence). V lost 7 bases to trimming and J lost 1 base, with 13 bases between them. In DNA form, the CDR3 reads TGTGCCAGCACCCAAAAGGGGTTTAACTATGGCTACACCTTC. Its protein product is CASTQKGFNYGYTF.

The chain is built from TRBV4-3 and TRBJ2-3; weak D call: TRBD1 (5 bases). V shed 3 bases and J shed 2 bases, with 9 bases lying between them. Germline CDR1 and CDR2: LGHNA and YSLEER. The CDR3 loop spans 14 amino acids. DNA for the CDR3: TGCGCCAGCAGCCAGGGGCCTTTCACAGATACGCAGTATTTT. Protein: CASSQGPFTDTQYF.

The CDR3 coding sequence is TGTGCCAGCAGTTTCGGGACATCCTTCAACACCGGGGAGCTGTTTTTT. This sequence encodes CASSFGTSFNTGELFF. V usage is TRBV6-5 and J usage is TRBJ2-2, with TRBD1 as a possible D gene (6 bases). Germline values: CDR1 MNHEY, CDR2 SVGAGI. The CDR3 contains 16 residues. V dropped 4 bases and J dropped 2 bases, with 14 bases sitting between them.

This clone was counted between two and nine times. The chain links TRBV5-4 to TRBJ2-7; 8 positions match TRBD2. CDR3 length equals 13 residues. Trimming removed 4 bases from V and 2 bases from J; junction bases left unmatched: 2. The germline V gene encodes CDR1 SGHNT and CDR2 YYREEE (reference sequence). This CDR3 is CASSPAGAYEQYF. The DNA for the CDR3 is TGTGCCAGCAGCCCAGCGGGGGCCTACGAGCAGTACTTC. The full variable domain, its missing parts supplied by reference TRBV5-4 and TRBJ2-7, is ETGVTQSPTHLIKTRGQQVTLRCSSQSGHNTVSWYQQALGQGPQFIFQYYREEENGRGNFPPRFSGLQFPNYSSELNVNALELDDSALYLCASSPAGAYEQYFGPGTRLTVT.

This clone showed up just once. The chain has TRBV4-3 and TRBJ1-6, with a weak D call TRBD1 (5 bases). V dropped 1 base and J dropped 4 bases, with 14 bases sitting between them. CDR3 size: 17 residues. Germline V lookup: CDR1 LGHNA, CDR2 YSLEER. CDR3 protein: CASSQATGLLYNSPLHF. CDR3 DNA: TGCGCCAGCAGCCAAGCTACAGGTTTGCTTTATAATTCACCCCTCCACTTT.

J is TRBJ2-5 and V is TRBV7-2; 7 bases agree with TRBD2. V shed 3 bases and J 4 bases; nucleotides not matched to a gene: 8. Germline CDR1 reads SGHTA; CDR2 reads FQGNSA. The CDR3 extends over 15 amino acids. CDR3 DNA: TGTGCCAGCAGCTTTAAAAGAGCGGGAAGAGAGACCCAGTACTTC. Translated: CASSFKRAGRETQYF.

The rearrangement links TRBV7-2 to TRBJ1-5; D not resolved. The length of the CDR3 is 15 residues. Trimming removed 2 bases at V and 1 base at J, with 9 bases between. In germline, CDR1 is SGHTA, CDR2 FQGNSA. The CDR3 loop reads CASSLSTGSNQPQHF. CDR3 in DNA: TGTGCCAGCAGCTTATCCACCGGGAGCAATCAGCCCCAGCATTTT. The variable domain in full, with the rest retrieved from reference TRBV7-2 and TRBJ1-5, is GAGVSQSPSNKVTEKGKDVELRCDPISGHTALYWYRQSLGQGLEFLIYFQGNSAPDKSGLPSDRFSAERTGGSVSTLTIQRTQQEDSAVYLCASSLSTGSNQPQHFGDGTRLSIL.